This entry lists 5 T cell receptor beta chains sequenced from one sample in a study of T cells in Graves' hyperthyroidism and ophthalmopathy. RNA transcripts gave rise to amplified TCR beta CDR3 regions. The primer set for the first-round RT-PCR of the TCR CDR3 was HTBI. TCRdb processed the multiplex PCR reads anew with MiXCR; each CDR3 protein has one entry. Counted here are about 320,000 distinct CDR3 sequences, approximately 15% occurring once; the ten biggest clones make up approximately 33%. The sample taken for sequencing was blood. The receptors derive from a man aged 25 to 40 with Graves' hyperthyroidism.

A few counts support this clonotype. The chain employs TRBV4-1 and TRBJ2-1; 12 bases fit TRBD2. Germline V gene data show CDR1 as MGHRA and CDR2 as YSYEKL. With 5 bases clipped from V and 5 bases from J, the junction kept 13 bases outside the gene matches. This CDR3 spans 18 amino acids. DNA of the CDR3: TGCGCCAGCAGCAGAAGTTTCCTAGCGGGGGGGCGGGACAATGAGCAGTTCTTC. It codes for CASSRSFLAGGRDNEQFF.

On this clonotype itself: The junction and the germline gene differ at one end; a read error may be behind it. The V gene is TRBV5-1, the J gene TRBJ2-5; D perhaps matches TRBD2 (5 bases). This CDR3 has 14 residues. The V gene's germline CDR1 is SGHRS and CDR2 YFSETQ. CDR3 sequence: CASSLTSGLETQYF. CDR3 nucleotides: TGTGCCAGCAGCCTAACTAGTGGTCTAGAGACCCAGTACTTC.

The chain couples TRBV2 to TRBJ2-1, with 8 positions matching TRBD2. Germline V lookup: CDR1 SNHLY, CDR2 FYNNEI. The CDR3 is 13 residues long. The junction had 2 bases not matched to a gene; V was cut back by 6 bases and J by 4 bases. This CDR3 reads CASSASGYNEQFF. Written as DNA, the CDR3 is TGTGCCAGCAGCGCTAGCGGGTACAATGAGCAGTTCTTC.

This clonotype was seen a few times. A single base separates this from a much larger clone, so it may be a read error. Lacking the conserved final phenylalanine or tryptophan, this CDR3 likely reflects a read error. V and J are TRBV20-1 and TRBJ2-5; 7 bases match TRBD1. The CDR3 loop spans 15 amino acids. The germline V gene encodes CDR1 DFQATT and CDR2 SNEGSKA (reference sequence). The V and J ends lost 6 bases and 0 bases, in that order; junction bases with no gene match: 10. The CDR3: CSALGQSEYQETQYL. The DNA for the CDR3 is TGCAGTGCACTGGGACAGTCGGAGTACCAAGAGACCCAGTACCTC.

This clonotype was observed many times. The V gene is TRBV5-1, the J gene TRBJ1-1; 7 bases align to TRBD1. This CDR3 has 15 amino acids. From germline, CDR1 is SGHRS and CDR2 YFSETQ. Trimming cost V 4 bases and J 8 bases; bases outside gene matches: 14. The CDR3: CASSAATGQPIEAFF. The DNA of the CDR3 is TGCGCCAGCAGCGCTGCCACGGGACAGCCGATAGAAGCTTTCTTT.